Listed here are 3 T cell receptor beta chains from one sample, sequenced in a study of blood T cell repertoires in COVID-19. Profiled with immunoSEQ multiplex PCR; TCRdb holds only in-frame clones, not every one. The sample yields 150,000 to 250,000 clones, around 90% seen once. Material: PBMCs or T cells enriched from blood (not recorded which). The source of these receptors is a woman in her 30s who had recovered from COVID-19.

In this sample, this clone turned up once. The CDR3 DNA sequence: TGTGCCAGCAGCTTATTTCGGGCGGGGTTCTACAATGAGCAGTTCTTC. Its protein product is CASSLFRAGFYNEQFF. The chain employs TRBV7-9 and TRBJ2-1, with D possibly TRBD2 on 6 matching bases. There are 16 residues in the CDR3. V was trimmed by 2 bases and J by 3 bases, leaving 14 bases between them. Germline assignment: CDR1 SEHNR and CDR2 FQNEAQ (reference sequence).

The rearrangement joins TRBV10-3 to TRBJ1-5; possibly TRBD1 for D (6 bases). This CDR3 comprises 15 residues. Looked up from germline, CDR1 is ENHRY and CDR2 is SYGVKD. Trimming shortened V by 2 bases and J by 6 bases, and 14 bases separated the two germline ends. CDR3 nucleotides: TGTGCCATCAGTGAGACCTCAGGGGTGGGTCAGCCCCAGCATTTT. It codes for CAISETSGVGQPQHF.

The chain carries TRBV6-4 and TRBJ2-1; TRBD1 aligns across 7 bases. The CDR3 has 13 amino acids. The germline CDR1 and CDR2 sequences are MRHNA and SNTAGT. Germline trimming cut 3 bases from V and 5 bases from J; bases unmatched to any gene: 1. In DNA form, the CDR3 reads TGTGCCAGCAGTGAGGGACAGAACAATGAGCAGTTCTTC. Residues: CASSEGQNNEQFF.